This TCR beta chain was observed in a study of metastatic and nonmetastatic thyroid tumors. As for the study in general: Patients with malignant and benign thyroid disease provided blood and tumor or nodule tissue, whose repertoires were compared.

This CDR3 is 12 amino acids long. Germline-derived CDR1 and CDR2 are DFQATT and SNEGSKA (reference sequence). Trimming removed 6 bases from V and 3 bases from J; junction bases left unmatched: 3. TCRdb reassembled clones from the PCR reads with MiXCR. The table has over 20,000 clones, about 11% seen once; the top ten hold 7.6%. Not a single patient had been given any form of treatment at any point before undergoing thyroid surgery. This clone was counted at least ten times. The chain combines TRBV20-1 with TRBJ2-7; 9 bases match TRBD1. This TCR came from a female donor with papillary thyroid cancer or a benign thyroid nodule (not recorded which). Some clones in this sample may be carry-over from other donors' samples. Sequencing was performed on blood. This CDR3 reads CSAGQGVYEQYF. In DNA form, the CDR3 reads TGCAGTGCGGGACAGGGTGTCTACGAGCAGTACTTC.